Following are 24 T cell receptor beta chains from one sample sequenced in a study of T-cell memory formation after mild COVID-19 (dated by TCRdb to the early 2020s). The library came from 5' RACE. For sequencing, an Illumina NovaSeq 6000 was employed. TCRdb ran its own pipeline on the public reads, namely fastp trimming at Q25 and MiXCR clone calling, and kept in-frame beta chains. Each entry is one CDR3 protein sequence, shown with its most common DNA and genes. This sample holds 350,000 to 500,000 distinct CDR3 sequences; around 19% were observed only once. The top ten constitute approximately 8.1% of the sample. The sequencing input was PBMCs or a T cell subset sorted from them (not recorded which). The receptors were gathered from an adult woman who had mild COVID-19 (a few samples of this study predate the infection). The sample titles of this study are shuffled in the database, so cell type and time point are left out; the donor was told from shared clones.

The chain is built from TRBV5-4 and TRBJ2-3; 7 positions agree with TRBD2. The J segment lost 0 bases and the V segment lost 2 bases, leaving 6 bases of the junction unmatched. The CDR3 is 16 amino acids. Germline V gives CDR1 SGHNT, CDR2 YYREEE (reference sequence). The CDR3 sequence is CASSFQRGSSTDTQYF. CDR3 DNA sequence: TGTGCCAGCAGCTTCCAGCGGGGTTCTAGCACAGATACGCAGTATTTT.

This clonotype was picked up one time. The CDR3 loop is CSVDEGAAGYEQYF. CDR3 coding DNA: TGCAGCGTTGATGAGGGGGCCGCTGGATACGAGCAGTACTTC. The rearrangement uses TRBV29-1 and TRBJ2-7; 7 nucleotides agree with TRBD1. With 3 bases clipped from V and 4 bases from J, the junction kept 9 bases outside the gene matches. This CDR3 region has 14 residues. CDR1 is SQVTM and CDR2 is ANQGSEA in the germline V gene.

The genes are TRBV21-1 and TRBJ1-2. TRBV21-1 constitutes a pseudogene. The CDR3 consists of 16 residues. CDR3 DNA: TGTGCCAGCAGCAATCGTGGGGAAGGACCTAACTATGGCTACACCTTC. Residues: CASSNRGEGPNYGYTF.

A few counts support this clonotype. This chain links TRBV7-2 with TRBJ2-1; 9 bases are shared with TRBD2. CDR1 and CDR2 from the germline V gene are SGHTA and FQGNSA. The length of the CDR3 is 16 residues. The V gene end was trimmed by 1 base and the J gene end by 5 bases; junction bases not matched to a gene: 6. The CDR3 is CASSLVASGTNNEQFF. CDR3 nucleotides: TGTGCCAGCAGCTTAGTCGCTAGCGGGACCAACAATGAGCAGTTCTTC.

This clonotype occurred a few times. This rearrangement joins TRBV5-1 to TRBJ1-2, with 10 nucleotides matching TRBD1. This CDR3 contains 17 residues. CDR1 is SGHRS and CDR2 is YFSETQ in the germline V gene. V dropped 0 bases and J dropped 3; count of bases not matched to a gene: 8. The CDR3 nucleotides read TGCGCCAGCAGCTTGGATAGGACAGGGGGTCTGCACTATGGCTACACCTTC. This gives the protein CASSLDRTGGLHYGYTF.

This clonotype was counted a few times. The CDR3 loop is CAWSTSRTIYF. CDR3 in DNA: TGTGCCTGGAGTACCAGTCGTACCATATATTTT. The chain links TRBV30 to TRBJ1-3; D is unresolved. This CDR3 comprises 11 residues. Trimming removed 2 bases from V and 10 bases from J, with 9 bases in between. Germline CDR1 is GTSNPN and CDR2 is SVGIG (reference sequence).

This chain links TRBV5-1 with TRBJ2-4; no firm D call. The germline V and J ends were trimmed by 0 bases and 2 bases, with 12 bases remaining between them. This CDR3 spans 16 amino acids. Germline loops: CDR1 SGHRS, CDR2 YFSETQ. The CDR3 sequence: CASSLGAEGSKNIQYF. CDR3 nucleotides: TGCGCCAGCAGCTTGGGGGCCGAAGGATCCAAAAACATTCAGTACTTC.

The rearrangement joins TRBV5-1 to TRBJ2-5; TRBD2 agrees at 13 bases. Germline assignment: CDR1 SGHRS and CDR2 YFSETQ. The CDR3 contains 17 residues. Trimming took 0 bases from V and 3 from J; bases not matched to a gene: 5. DNA of the CDR3: TGCGCCAGCAGCTTGGTGACTAGCGGGGGGAACGAAGAGACCCAGTACTTC. Its translation: CASSLVTSGGNEETQYF. Complete variable domain (other parts from reference TRBV5-1 and TRBJ2-5): KAGVTQTPRYLIKTRGQQVTLSCSPISGHRSVSWYQQTPGQGLQFLFEYFSETQRNKGNFPGRFSGRQFSNSRSEMNVSTLELGDSALYLCASSLVTSGGNEETQYFGPGTRLLVL.

This sequence joins TRBV6-2 or TRBV6-3 and TRBJ1-5; unclear D gene. The germline V gene encodes CDR1 MNHEY and CDR2 SVGEGT. V was pared by 5 bases and J by 5 bases, with 10 bases between. The CDR3 sequence is 13 residues long. CDR3 in DNA: TGTGCCAGCAGTGACTGGGAGGATCAGCCCCAGCATTTT. Translation: CASSDWEDQPQHF.

The chain joins TRBV18 to TRBJ2-7; the match to TRBD2 covers 8 bases. Germline CDR1 is KGHSH and CDR2 is LQKENI. Trimming at V came to 2 bases and at J to 6 bases, leaving 3 bases not matched to a gene. The CDR3 covers 13 residues. The CDR3 here is CASSPGAGVEQYF. The CDR3 DNA reads TGTGCCAGCTCACCAGGAGCGGGAGTCGAGCAGTACTTC.

The genes are TRBV25-1 and TRBJ2-7; perhaps TRBD2 as D (6 bases). This CDR3 region has 15 residues. The V gene lost 5 bases and the J gene lost 6 bases, with 20 bases spanning the gap. In germline, CDR1 is MGHDK, CDR2 SYGVNS. CDR3 DNA sequence: TGTGCCAGCAGTCTCTCGGGACTGGGGGGACGCGAGCAGTACTTC. Protein product: CASSLSGLGGREQYF.

The rearrangement uses TRBV15 and TRBJ1-2; weak D call: TRBD1 (6 bases). The CDR3 has 13 amino acids. Looked up from germline, CDR1 is LNHNV and CDR2 is YYDKDF (reference sequence). V was pared by 0 bases and J by 7 bases, with 9 bases between. The CDR3 reads CATSRDRGLGYTF. The CDR3 DNA is TGTGCCACCAGCAGAGATCGGGGGCTTGGCTACACCTTC.

The rearrangement uses TRBV12-3 or TRBV12-4 and TRBJ2-1; 8 nucleotides line up with TRBD1. J gave up 9 bases and V 4 bases, and 17 bases lay outside the gene matches. This CDR3 has 17 residues. This chain's CDR3 is CASSSRQGRMLPAEQFF. In DNA, the CDR3 is TGTGCCAGCAGTTCAAGACAGGGGCGTATGCTACCGGCTGAGCAGTTCTTC.

This clonotype was detected only once. The chain combines TRBV29-1 with TRBJ2-7, with 8 bases lining up with TRBD2. Trimming at V came to 6 bases and at J to 3 bases, leaving 10 bases not matched to a gene. The germline V gene encodes CDR1 SQVTM and CDR2 ANQGSEA. There are 14 residues in the CDR3. The CDR3 sequence is CSVETSGDLYEQYF. The CDR3 DNA follows: TGCAGCGTCGAAACTAGCGGAGACCTCTACGAGCAGTACTTC.

This chain connects TRBV24-1 to TRBJ2-7, with 8 bases lining up with TRBD2. CDR1 is KGHDR and CDR2 is SFDVKD in the germline V gene. The CDR3 runs 17 residues. Germline trimming cut 3 bases from V and 0 bases from J; bases unmatched to any gene: 9. The CDR3 region has the DNA TGTGCCACCAGTGATGGGTCGTTAGCGGGGAGCTCCTACGAGCAGTACTTC. Amino acid sequence: CATSDGSLAGSSYEQYF.

The J gene is TRBJ1-5, the V gene TRBV30, with D tentatively TRBD1 (5 bases). This CDR3 is 17 amino acids long. Per germline, CDR1 GTSNPN and CDR2 SVGIG (reference sequence). V lost 2 bases and J 2 bases, leaving 19 bases between the germline ends. CDR3 DNA: TGTGCCTGGAGTCCCCGTTTGGGGGTCAGGGGCAATCAGCCCCAGCATTTT. Translated, it gives CAWSPRLGVRGNQPQHF.

At least ten counts were recorded for this clonotype. V usage is TRBV7-3 and J usage is TRBJ2-2, with D tentatively TRBD1 (6 bases). Trimming stripped 5 bases from V and 4 bases from J, with 8 bases between. The CDR3 is 13 residues long. In germline, CDR1 is SGHTA, CDR2 FQGTGA. The CDR3 sequence is CASSPTGTGELFF. The CDR3, as DNA: TGTGCCAGCAGCCCGACAGGCACCGGGGAGCTGTTTTTT. The complete variable domain, with remaining parts taken from reference TRBV7-3 and TRBJ2-2, reads GAGVSQTPSNKVTEKGKYVELRCDPISGHTALYWYRQSLGQGPEFLIYFQGTGAADDSGLPNDRFFAVRPEGSVSTLKIQRTERGDSAVYLCASSPTGTGELFFGEGSRLTVL.

This clonotype was detected only a few times. V and J are TRBV29-1 and TRBJ2-1, with D maybe TRBD2 (6 bases). CDR1 SQVTM and CDR2 ANQGSEA come from the germline V gene. The CDR3 runs to 17 residues. Trimming pared 4 bases from V and 9 bases from J, leaving 28 bases between. CDR3 in amino acids: CSVGKEGSGLFSGEQFF. The CDR3 DNA reads TGCAGCGTTGGGAAGGAGGGGAGTGGACTATTTAGTGGTGAGCAGTTCTTC.

This clonotype has only a few counts. This sequence joins TRBV7-9 and TRBJ2-1; 9 bases are a match to TRBD2. Germline V gene data show CDR1 as SEHNR and CDR2 as FQNEAQ (reference sequence). V shed 5 bases, J shed 15 bases, and the junction held 14 bases outside the gene matches. This CDR3 region has 14 residues. As DNA, the CDR3 is TGTGCCAGCAGCCCAACGGGGCTAGCGGGAACATGGTTCTTC. It encodes CASSPTGLAGTWFF.

The chain carries TRBV7-3 and TRBJ2-2; the D gene is possibly TRBD2 (5 bases). V lost 2 bases and J 7 bases, leaving 20 bases between the germline ends. The CDR3 spans 17 residues. Germline V CDR1 and CDR2: SGHTA, FQGTGA. The CDR3 DNA reads as TGTGCCAGCAGCTTATCGGGCGCCCGGGGTCGGCACGGGGAGCTGTTTTTT. It encodes CASSLSGARGRHGELFF.

This clonotype showed up many times. The genes are TRBV7-3 and TRBJ1-1; D remains unclear. Germline V gene sequence: CDR1 SGHTA, CDR2 FQGTGA. V lost 5 bases, J lost 6 bases, and 16 bases lay in between. CDR3 size: 14 residues. The chain's CDR3 is CASSPGPGGAEAFF. As DNA, the CDR3 is TGTGCCAGCAGCCCCGGCCCAGGTGGCGCTGAAGCTTTCTTT.

V is TRBV7-6 and J is TRBJ1-2; D not certain. This CDR3 has 14 amino acids. The germline V and J ends were trimmed by 0 bases and 8 bases, with 13 bases remaining between them. CDR1 and CDR2 from the germline V gene are SGHVS and FNYEAQ. CDR3 loop: CASSLADGEGGYTF. The CDR3, as DNA: TGTGCCAGCAGCTTAGCCGACGGGGAAGGGGGCTACACCTTC.

The chain is built from TRBV29-1 and TRBJ2-5; D gene unclear. The ends were cut back, 1 base at V and 2 bases at J, with 14 bases in the middle. Germline loops: CDR1 SQVTM, CDR2 ANQGSEA. The CDR3 length is 15 residues. The CDR3 sequence: CSVEVPGRRQETQYF. CDR3 sequence (DNA): TGCAGCGTTGAAGTACCGGGCCGGAGACAAGAGACCCAGTACTTC.

Comments on this clonotype: Since a much larger clone is just one base distant, this may be a read error. V usage is TRBV18 and J usage is TRBJ2-3, with D perhaps TRBD1 or TRBD2 (6 bases each). Germline assignment: CDR1 KGHSH and CDR2 LQKENI. The CDR3 consists of 15 residues. This chain's CDR3 is CASSPGGGHGDMQYF. CDR3 nucleotides: TGTGCCAGCTCCCCCGGAGGGGGGCACGGGGATATGCAGTATTTT.